This T cell receptor beta chain was identified during a study of cytomegalovirus exposure and HLA in healthy donors. This CDR3 region has 16 residues. The germline gives CDR1 SGHDT, CDR2 YYEEEE. V dropped 0 bases and J dropped 3 bases, with 15 bases sitting between them. The PCR ran on 60 Vbeta and 13 Jbeta primers. Assay: immunoSEQ multiplex PCR; the TCRdb copy retains only in-frame clones and omits some. The sample yields some 150,000 clones, 82% seen once. This clone showed up just a few times. The source material was PBMCs. The J gene is TRBJ1-1, the V gene TRBV5-6; D perhaps matches TRBD1 (5 bases). The sequence came from a woman between 50 and 59 years old in good health and CMV-seropositive. DNA for the CDR3: TGTGCCAGCAGCTTGGGCGGGGGATGGGGGGACACTGAAGCTTTCTTT. It specifies CASSLGGGWGDTEAFF.